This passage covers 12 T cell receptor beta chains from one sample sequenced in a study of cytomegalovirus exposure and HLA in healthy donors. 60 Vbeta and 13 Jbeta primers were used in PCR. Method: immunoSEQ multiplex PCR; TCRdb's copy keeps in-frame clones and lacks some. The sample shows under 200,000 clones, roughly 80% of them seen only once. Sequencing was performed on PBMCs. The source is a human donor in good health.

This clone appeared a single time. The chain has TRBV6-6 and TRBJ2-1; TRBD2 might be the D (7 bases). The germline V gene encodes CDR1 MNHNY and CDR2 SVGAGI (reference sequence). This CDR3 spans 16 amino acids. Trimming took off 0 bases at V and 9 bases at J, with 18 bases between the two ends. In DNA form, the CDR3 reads TGTGCCAGCAGTTACTCTATTGGGGGGGCTTCTGGTGAGCAGTTCTTC. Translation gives CASSYSIGGASGEQFF.

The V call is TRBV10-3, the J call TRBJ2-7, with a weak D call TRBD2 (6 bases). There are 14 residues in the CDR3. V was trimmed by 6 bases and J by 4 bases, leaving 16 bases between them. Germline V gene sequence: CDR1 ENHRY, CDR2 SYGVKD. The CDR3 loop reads CAIRRDSGGYEQYF. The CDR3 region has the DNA TGTGCCATCAGGCGGGACTCGGGCGGTTACGAGCAGTACTTC.

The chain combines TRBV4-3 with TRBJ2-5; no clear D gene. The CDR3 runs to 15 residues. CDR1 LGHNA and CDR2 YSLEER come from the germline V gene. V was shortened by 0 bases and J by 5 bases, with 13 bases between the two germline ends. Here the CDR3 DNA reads TGCGCCAGCAGCCAAGACTGGTACGGGTTGGAGACCCAGTACTTC. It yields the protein CASSQDWYGLETQYF.

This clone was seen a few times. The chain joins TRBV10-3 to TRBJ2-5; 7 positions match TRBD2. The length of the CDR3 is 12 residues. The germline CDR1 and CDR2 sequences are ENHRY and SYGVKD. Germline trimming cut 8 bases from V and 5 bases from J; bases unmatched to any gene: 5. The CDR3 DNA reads TGTGCCATCGGCGGGGGTGGCGAGACCCAGTACTTC. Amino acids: CAIGGGGETQYF.

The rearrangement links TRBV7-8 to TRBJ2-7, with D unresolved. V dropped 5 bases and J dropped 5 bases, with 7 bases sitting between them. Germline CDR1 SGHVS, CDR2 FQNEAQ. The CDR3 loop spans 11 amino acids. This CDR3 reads CASSGWHEQYF. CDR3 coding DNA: TGTGCCAGCAGCGGTTGGCACGAGCAGTACTTC.

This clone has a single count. CDR3 sequence reads: CATRTLYNEQFF. DNA of the CDR3: TGTGCCACCAGGACTTTGTACAATGAGCAGTTCTTC. The chain employs TRBV19 and TRBJ2-1, with a possible D match to TRBD2 (5 bases). The germline CDR1 and CDR2 sequences are LNHDA and SQIVND (reference sequence). Trimming pared 10 bases from V and 4 bases from J, leaving 11 bases between. The CDR3 has 12 amino acids.

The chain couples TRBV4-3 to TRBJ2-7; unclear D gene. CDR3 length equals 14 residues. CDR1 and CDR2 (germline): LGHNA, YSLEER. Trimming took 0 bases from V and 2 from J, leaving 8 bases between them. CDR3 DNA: TGCGCCAGCAGCCAAGATACCGGAGCCTACGAGCAGTACTTC. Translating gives CASSQDTGAYEQYF.

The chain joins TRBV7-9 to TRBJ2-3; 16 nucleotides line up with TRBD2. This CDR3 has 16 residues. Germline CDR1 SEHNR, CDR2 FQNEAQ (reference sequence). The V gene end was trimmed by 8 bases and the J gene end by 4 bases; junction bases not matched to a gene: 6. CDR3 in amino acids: CASAPGLAGGADTQYF. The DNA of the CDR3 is TGTGCCAGCGCCCCGGGACTAGCGGGGGGGGCAGATACGCAGTATTTT.

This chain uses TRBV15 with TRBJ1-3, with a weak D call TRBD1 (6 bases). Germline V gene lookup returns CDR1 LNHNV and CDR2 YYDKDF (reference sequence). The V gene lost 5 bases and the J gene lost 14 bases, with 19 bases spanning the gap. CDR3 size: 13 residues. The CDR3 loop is CATSEDRIRGLYF. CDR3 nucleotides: TGTGCCACCAGCGAAGACAGGATTAGGGGTTTATATTTT.

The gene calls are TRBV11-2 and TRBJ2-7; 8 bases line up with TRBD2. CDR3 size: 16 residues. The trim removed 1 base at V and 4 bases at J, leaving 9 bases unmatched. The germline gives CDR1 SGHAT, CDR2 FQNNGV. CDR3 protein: CASSLGEAGDKYEQYF. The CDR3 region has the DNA TGTGCCAGCAGCTTAGGCGAAGCGGGGGATAAATACGAGCAGTACTTC.

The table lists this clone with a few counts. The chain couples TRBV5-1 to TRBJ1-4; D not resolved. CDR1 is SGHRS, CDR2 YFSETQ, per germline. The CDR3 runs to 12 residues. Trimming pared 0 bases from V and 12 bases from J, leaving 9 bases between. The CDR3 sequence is CASSLAGAELFF. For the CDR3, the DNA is TGCGCCAGCAGCTTGGCCGGAGCAGAACTGTTTTTT.

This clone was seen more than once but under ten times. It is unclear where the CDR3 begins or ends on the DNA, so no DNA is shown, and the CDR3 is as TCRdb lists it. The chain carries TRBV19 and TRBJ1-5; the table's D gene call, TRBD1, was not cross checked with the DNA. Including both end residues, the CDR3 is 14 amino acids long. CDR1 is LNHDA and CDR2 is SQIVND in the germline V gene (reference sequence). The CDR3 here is CASTSDSFNQPQHF.